This T cell receptor beta chain was retrieved from a study of cytomegalovirus exposure and HLA in healthy donors. Study-wide points: The authors later found HLA-associated TCR beta chains more clonally expanded than equally common others.

Both 60 Vbeta primers and 13 Jbeta primers went into the PCR. TCRdb keeps only in-frame clones here, not all; method: immunoSEQ multiplex PCR. The table includes about 130,000 clones, more than 70% detected once. The germline gives CDR1 SGHRS, CDR2 YFSETQ. The trim removed 3 bases at V and 4 bases at J, leaving 9 bases unmatched. The CDR3 runs 16 residues. On this clone: Its antigen is currently unknown.

V gene TRBV5-1 combines with J gene TRBJ2-1, with 8 bases lining up with TRBD2. The TCR sequence derives from a man younger than 40 in good health and CMV-seronegative. The sample comprised PBMCs. The CDR3 here is CASSSAGGMYYNEQFF. The CDR3 DNA sequence: TGCGCCAGCAGCTCCGCGGGGGGAATGTATTACAATGAGCAGTTCTTC.